These T cell receptor beta chains were read from a single sample in a study of blood T cell repertoires in COVID-19. The protocol was immunoSEQ multiplex PCR, while the TCRdb copy is restricted to in-frame clones and leaves out a portion. The sample lists around 100,000 clones; 88% were seen once. Sequences were obtained from peripheral blood. The receptors come from a human donor in a cohort sampled during active COVID-19. CDR3s include the opening cysteine and the closing phenylalanine or tryptophan. The order of the fields is clone size, V gene, J gene, D gene, CDR3 DNA, CDR3 protein. D genes are given only for firm matches. The size entry is marked missing in some rows and otherwise reads once, few, many or a size class.

clone_size: once; v_call: TRBV30; j_call: TRBJ1-3; d_call: TRBD1; cdr3_nt: TGTGCCTGGAGGCGGGACAGGAGCTCTGGAAACACCATATATTTT; cdr3_aa: CAWRRDRSSGNTIYF
clone_size: NA; v_call: TRBV15; j_call: TRBJ1-5; d_call: TRBD1; cdr3_nt: TGTGCCACAAAGACAGGGGCCTCGGGGCCCCAGCATTTT; cdr3_aa: CATKTGASGPQHF
clone_size: NA; v_call: TRBV4-3; j_call: TRBJ2-2; d_call: NA; cdr3_nt: TGCGCCAGCAGCCAACACCAGGGACAAAACACCGGGGAGCTGTTTTTT; cdr3_aa: CASSQHQGQNTGELFF
clone_size: NA; v_call: TRBV11-3; j_call: TRBJ2-1; d_call: NA; cdr3_nt: TGTGCCAGCAGTCAAGGGGCCATCGCGGTCAATGAGCAGTTCTTC; cdr3_aa: CASSQGAIAVNEQFF
clone_size: NA; v_call: TRBV10-3; j_call: TRBJ1-4; d_call: TRBD1; cdr3_nt: TGTGCCATCAGCTCGGCCCGGGACAGGGGGCGGGTTAATGAAAAACTGTTTTTT; cdr3_aa: CAISSARDRGRVNEKLFF
clone_size: NA; v_call: TRBV9; j_call: TRBJ2-7; d_call: TRBD1; cdr3_nt: TGTGCCAGCAGCGGACAGGGTAACGCTTACGAGCAGTACTTC; cdr3_aa: CASSGQGNAYEQYF
clone_size: NA; v_call: TRBV5-4; j_call: TRBJ2-7; d_call: NA; cdr3_nt: TGTGCCAGCAGCTTGGACTTAGGAGGCGCCTACGAGCAGTACTTC; cdr3_aa: CASSLDLGGAYEQYF
clone_size: NA; v_call: TRBV15; j_call: TRBJ1-2; d_call: NA; cdr3_nt: TGTGCCACCAGCAGAGATAAGACGGGCAGGGCGGCTGGCTACACCTTC; cdr3_aa: CATSRDKTGRAAGYTF
clone_size: few; v_call: TRBV30; j_call: TRBJ2-3; d_call: TRBD2; cdr3_nt: TGTGCCTACACGACTAGCGGGAATGCAGATACGCAGTATTTT; cdr3_aa: CAYTTSGNADTQYF
clone_size: NA; v_call: TRBV3-1/TRBV3-2; j_call: TRBJ1-3; d_call: TRBD1; cdr3_nt: TGTGCCAGCAGCCAAGCGACAGGGGCTGGAAACACCATATATTTT; cdr3_aa: CASSQATGAGNTIYF
clone_size: NA; v_call: TRBV18; j_call: TRBJ2-7; d_call: TRBD1; cdr3_nt: TGTGCCAGCTCACCTCGACAGGGGGCCTACGAGCAGTACTTC; cdr3_aa: CASSPRQGAYEQYF
clone_size: once; v_call: TRBV5-1; j_call: TRBJ2-7; d_call: TRBD2; cdr3_nt: TGCGCCAGCAGCCGGGAGGGGGAGGTCTACGAGCAGTACTTC; cdr3_aa: CASSREGEVYEQYF
clone_size: NA; v_call: TRBV6-6; j_call: TRBJ1-1; d_call: TRBD1; cdr3_nt: TGTGCCAGCAGTTACTCCCCCGGGACAGTTAACACTGAAGCTTTCTTT; cdr3_aa: CASSYSPGTVNTEAFF
clone_size: NA; v_call: TRBV28; j_call: TRBJ1-2; d_call: TRBD1; cdr3_nt: TGTGCCAGCAGTTTCACAGGGGGCAGCTATGGCTACACCTTC; cdr3_aa: CASSFTGGSYGYTF
clone_size: once; v_call: TRBV19; j_call: TRBJ1-4; d_call: TRBD1; cdr3_nt: TGTGCCAGTAGAAAGGACAGGGCGACTAATGAAAAACTGTTTTTT; cdr3_aa: CASRKDRATNEKLFF
clone_size: NA; v_call: TRBV2; j_call: TRBJ2-2; d_call: NA; cdr3_nt: TGTGCCAGCAGTCCGACAGACCCGAACACCGGGGAGCTGTTTTTT; cdr3_aa: CASSPTDPNTGELFF
clone_size: NA; v_call: TRBV5-6; j_call: TRBJ2-1; d_call: NA; cdr3_nt: TGTGCCAGCAGCCCTCCTACTGGGAGCTCCTACAATGAGCAGTTCTTC; cdr3_aa: CASSPPTGSSYNEQFF
clone_size: NA; v_call: TRBV19; j_call: TRBJ2-6; d_call: NA; cdr3_nt: TGTGCCAGTAGTAGACTACAGGGCCAAGCAGCCAACGTCCTGACTTTC; cdr3_aa: CASSRLQGQAANVLTF
clone_size: NA; v_call: TRBV11-2; j_call: TRBJ1-2; d_call: NA; cdr3_nt: TGTGCCAGCAGCTTTGGACAGTATGGCTACACCTTC; cdr3_aa: CASSFGQYGYTF
clone_size: NA; v_call: TRBV6-4; j_call: TRBJ2-2; d_call: TRBD1; cdr3_nt: TGTGCCAGCGGCGGACAGGGACACACCGGGGAGCTGTTTTTT; cdr3_aa: CASGGQGHTGELFF
clone_size: NA; v_call: TRBV19; j_call: TRBJ1-5; d_call: NA; cdr3_nt: TGTGCCAGTAGTATGGAGACTACCAGGCAGCCCCAGCATTTT; cdr3_aa: CASSMETTRQPQHF
clone_size: NA; v_call: TRBV3-1/TRBV3-2; j_call: TRBJ2-3; d_call: TRBD2; cdr3_nt: TGTGCCAGCAGCCAAGACCTCCCGGGACTAGCCACAGATACGCAGTATTTT; cdr3_aa: CASSQDLPGLATDTQYF
clone_size: few; v_call: TRBV27; j_call: TRBJ1-2; d_call: TRBD1; cdr3_nt: TGTGCCAGCAGTTTATCGGGACAGGGGGCGGGCGGCTACACCTTC; cdr3_aa: CASSLSGQGAGGYTF
clone_size: NA; v_call: TRBV7-3; j_call: TRBJ2-1; d_call: TRBD2; cdr3_nt: TGTGCCAGCAGCGTGCTAGCGGGGGGCAACAATGAGCAGTTCTTC; cdr3_aa: CASSVLAGGNNEQFF
clone_size: NA; v_call: TRBV29-1; j_call: TRBJ2-1; d_call: TRBD2; cdr3_nt: TGCAGCGTGGAGACTAGCGGGAGTACCTACAATGAGCAGTTCTTC; cdr3_aa: CSVETSGSTYNEQFF
clone_size: NA; v_call: TRBV7-2; j_call: TRBJ1-4; d_call: NA; cdr3_nt: TGTGCCAGCAGCTTTAACAGGGCAACTAATGAAAAACTGTTTTTT; cdr3_aa: CASSFNRATNEKLFF
clone_size: NA; v_call: TRBV4-1; j_call: TRBJ2-7; d_call: TRBD1; cdr3_nt: TGCGCCAGCAGCCAAGATCATATTCCATGGACAGGTGATGAGCAGTACTTC; cdr3_aa: CASSQDHIPWTGDEQYF
clone_size: once; v_call: TRBV7-3; j_call: TRBJ2-5; d_call: TRBD2; cdr3_nt: TGTGCCAGCAGCCCCGAGCGGGGGCCGCAAGAGACCCAGTACTTC; cdr3_aa: CASSPERGPQETQYF
clone_size: NA; v_call: TRBV5-5; j_call: TRBJ2-7; d_call: TRBD1; cdr3_nt: TGTGCCAGCAGCTTGTACGGCAGGGGGATCTACGAGCAGTACTTC; cdr3_aa: CASSLYGRGIYEQYF
clone_size: NA; v_call: TRBV3-1/TRBV3-2; j_call: TRBJ1-1; d_call: TRBD1; cdr3_nt: TGTGCCAGCAGCCCCCACCGCAGAGGACAGGGGGACAACACTGAAGCTTTCTTT; cdr3_aa: CASSPHRRGQGDNTEAFF
clone_size: NA; v_call: TRBV19; j_call: TRBJ2-1; d_call: TRBD1; cdr3_nt: TGTGCCAGTAGTTTCACGACAGGGGGCGGGAATGAGCAGTTCTTC; cdr3_aa: CASSFTTGGGNEQFF
clone_size: NA; v_call: TRBV2; j_call: TRBJ2-3; d_call: NA; cdr3_nt: TGTGCCAGCAGTTCCTCCCCTACAGGGCAGGATACGCAGTATTTT; cdr3_aa: CASSSSPTGQDTQYF
clone_size: NA; v_call: TRBV18; j_call: TRBJ2-6; d_call: TRBD1; cdr3_nt: TGTGCCAGCTCACCAGCTCCGGGACAGAGCTCTGGGGCCAACGTCCTGACTTTC; cdr3_aa: CASSPAPGQSSGANVLTF
clone_size: once; v_call: TRBV19; j_call: TRBJ1-3; d_call: TRBD1; cdr3_nt: TGTGCCAGTAGTAGGACAGGGTCGGGAAACACCATATATTTT; cdr3_aa: CASSRTGSGNTIYF
clone_size: once; v_call: TRBV19; j_call: TRBJ1-2; d_call: NA; cdr3_nt: TGTGCCAGTAGTATTTCGGGGTTCTATGGCTACACCTTC; cdr3_aa: CASSISGFYGYTF
clone_size: once; v_call: TRBV30; j_call: TRBJ2-1; d_call: TRBD2; cdr3_nt: TGTGCCTGGAGTAGACCCCGGACTAGCGGGATCGGTGAGCAGTTCTTC; cdr3_aa: CAWSRPRTSGIGEQFF
clone_size: NA; v_call: TRBV3-1/TRBV3-2; j_call: TRBJ2-5; d_call: NA; cdr3_nt: TGTGCCAGCAGCCAAGATTTATACCATCGAAGGACCCTTACTCTCGGGAAGACCCAGTACTTC; cdr3_aa: CASSQDLYHRRTLTLGKTQYF
clone_size: NA; v_call: TRBV7-2; j_call: TRBJ1-2; d_call: TRBD1; cdr3_nt: TGTGCCAGCGGAAAAAGACAGGGATATGGCTACACCTTC; cdr3_aa: CASGKRQGYGYTF
clone_size: few; v_call: TRBV7-9; j_call: TRBJ2-7; d_call: NA; cdr3_nt: TGTGCCAGCAGGAGGAGTAGCGGAGGCTACGAGCAGTACTTC; cdr3_aa: CASRRSSGGYEQYF
clone_size: NA; v_call: TRBV19; j_call: TRBJ1-2; d_call: TRBD1; cdr3_nt: TGTGCCAGTAGTAGGGACAGGACTGATAACTATGGCTACACCTTC; cdr3_aa: CASSRDRTDNYGYTF
clone_size: NA; v_call: TRBV7-2; j_call: TRBJ2-7; d_call: NA; cdr3_nt: TGTGCCAGCAGCCTATATCTAGCGCTCAGCTCCTACGAGCAGTACTTC; cdr3_aa: CASSLYLALSSYEQYF
clone_size: NA; v_call: TRBV18; j_call: TRBJ1-1; d_call: NA; cdr3_nt: TGTGCCAGCTCTCCTCTAAACACTGAAGCTTTCTTT; cdr3_aa: CASSPLNTEAFF
clone_size: few; v_call: TRBV10-3; j_call: TRBJ1-5; d_call: TRBD1; cdr3_nt: TGTGCCATCAGCCAATCAGGGGGCCCGAACGGTCAGCCCCAGCATTTT; cdr3_aa: CAISQSGGPNGQPQHF
clone_size: NA; v_call: TRBV7-2; j_call: TRBJ2-3; d_call: NA; cdr3_nt: TGTGCCAGCAGCTGGGGGGCAGATACGCAGTATTTT; cdr3_aa: CASSWGADTQYF
clone_size: NA; v_call: TRBV11-2; j_call: TRBJ2-3; d_call: TRBD1; cdr3_nt: TGTGCCAGCAGCTTAGACCGACAGGGGGCATTTAGCACAGATACGCAGTATTTT; cdr3_aa: CASSLDRQGAFSTDTQYF
clone_size: NA; v_call: TRBV11-2; j_call: TRBJ2-3; d_call: TRBD1; cdr3_nt: TGTGCCAGCAGCCCCGGACAGGGGGCAGATACGCAGTATTTT; cdr3_aa: CASSPGQGADTQYF
clone_size: NA; v_call: TRBV4-3; j_call: TRBJ2-7; d_call: TRBD1; cdr3_nt: TGCGCCAGCAGCCAACCTCCCTTCTACAGGGGGCAATCCTACGAGCAGTACTTC; cdr3_aa: CASSQPPFYRGQSYEQYF
clone_size: NA; v_call: TRBV30; j_call: TRBJ1-3; d_call: NA; cdr3_nt: TGTGCCTGGAGTAGGGGGGGCTCTGGAAACACCATATATTTT; cdr3_aa: CAWSRGGSGNTIYF
clone_size: NA; v_call: TRBV7-2; j_call: TRBJ1-2; d_call: TRBD1; cdr3_nt: TGTGCCAGCAGCTTAAGGGCAGGGGGCGACTATGGCTACACCTTC; cdr3_aa: CASSLRAGGDYGYTF
clone_size: NA; v_call: TRBV27; j_call: TRBJ2-5; d_call: TRBD2; cdr3_nt: TGTGCCAGCTCCCCCGGCCCGGGACTAGCGGGTAGGGAGACCCAGTACTTC; cdr3_aa: CASSPGPGLAGRETQYF
clone_size: few; v_call: TRBV15; j_call: TRBJ1-5; d_call: NA; cdr3_nt: TGTGCCACCAGCACGGATCTTATCAAGCCGGACACCAATCAGCCCCAGCATTTT; cdr3_aa: CATSTDLIKPDTNQPQHF
clone_size: NA; v_call: TRBV7-3; j_call: TRBJ2-1; d_call: NA; cdr3_nt: TGTGCCAGCAGAATAGGGCCGGGAGAACAATACAATGAGCAGTTCTTC; cdr3_aa: CASRIGPGEQYNEQFF
clone_size: NA; v_call: TRBV7-6; j_call: TRBJ2-5; d_call: TRBD2; cdr3_nt: TGTGCCAGCAGCTCCGCGGGCGGGGGGGCATGGGAGACCCAGTACTTC; cdr3_aa: CASSSAGGGAWETQYF
clone_size: NA; v_call: TRBV5-1; j_call: TRBJ2-2; d_call: NA; cdr3_nt: TGCGCCAGCAGATCGGCAGGGAACACCGGGGAGCTGTTTTTT; cdr3_aa: CASRSAGNTGELFF
clone_size: NA; v_call: TRBV30; j_call: TRBJ1-5; d_call: NA; cdr3_nt: TGTGCCTGGAGTCTAGACGGTAGCAATCAGCCCCAGCATTTT; cdr3_aa: CAWSLDGSNQPQHF
clone_size: NA; v_call: TRBV5-6; j_call: TRBJ2-1; d_call: NA; cdr3_nt: TGTGCCAGCGCTAATAACCCTACGAATGAGCAGTTCTTC; cdr3_aa: CASANNPTNEQFF
clone_size: NA; v_call: TRBV27; j_call: TRBJ2-1; d_call: NA; cdr3_nt: TGTGCCAGCAGTTTATCCCCTAGAGGGCTAGGCTACAATGAGCAGTTCTTC; cdr3_aa: CASSLSPRGLGYNEQFF